These 19 T cell receptor beta chains originate from one sample sequenced in a study of blood T cells in healthy people across ages. A sample-barcoded 5' primer and a J-beta primer mix were used in a second PCR of about 7 to 12 cycles. Using its own MiXCR run on the 5' RACE reads, TCRdb lists one record per CDR3 protein. Among about 620,000 distinct CDR3 sequences listed, 52% were seen once. Sequences were obtained from blood. Every receptor here comes from an elderly woman in good health.

Details on this clonotype: A read error is possible here, since a much larger clone lies one base away. The J gene is TRBJ1-4, the V gene TRBV6-5; D ambiguous. This CDR3 spans 16 amino acids. Germline assignment: CDR1 MNHEY and CDR2 SVGAGI. The CDR3 reads CTSSYTYKSGDEKLFF. CDR3 in DNA: TGTACCAGCAGTTACACCTACAAGTCGGGAGATGAAAAACTGTTTTTT.

This clonotype has more than one count but fewer than ten. The chain joins TRBV2 to TRBJ2-1; TRBD2 agrees at 12 bases. The germline V gene encodes CDR1 SNHLY and CDR2 FYNNEI. The CDR3 contains 14 residues. The junction had 6 bases not matched to a gene; V was cut back by 6 bases and J by 9 bases. The CDR3 coding sequence is TGTGCCAGCAGAGGCGCTAGCGGGAGGGGTGAGCAGTTCTTC. This sequence encodes CASRGASGRGEQFF.

This clonotype was seen at least ten times. The J gene is TRBJ2-7, the V gene TRBV27; D is perhaps TRBD2 (8 bases). The CDR3 consists of 14 residues. Deletions cut 6 bases from V and 5 bases from J, with 17 bases between. The germline CDR1 and CDR2 sequences are MNHEY and SMNVEV (reference sequence). CDR3 protein: CASRRGDSSHEQYF. For the CDR3, the DNA is TGTGCCAGCAGGCGGGGGGACAGTTCCCACGAGCAGTACTTC.

This rearrangement joins TRBV20-1 to TRBJ1-2, with D possibly TRBD1 on 5 matching bases. V was clipped by 1 base and J by 8 bases, with 29 bases between them. CDR3 size: 18 residues. Germline V gives CDR1 DFQATT, CDR2 SNEGSKA (reference sequence). CDR3 in DNA: TGCAGTGCTAGAGGGACCGCTGAACGACAGCCCCCTTCGGGGGGCTACACCTTC. As protein: CSARGTAERQPPSGGYTF.

This chain uses TRBV27 with TRBJ2-1; D remains ambiguous. The CDR3 is 12 residues long. Germline V gene lookup returns CDR1 MNHEY and CDR2 SMNVEV (reference sequence). Trimming stripped 6 bases from V and 11 bases from J, with 14 bases between. CDR3 residues: CASSRDNRQQFF. CDR3 DNA: TGTGCCAGCAGCCGAGACAACAGACAGCAGTTCTTC.

This clonotype was picked up a small number of times. V and J are TRBV7-9 and TRBJ1-5; D unresolved. V was trimmed by 1 base and J by 0 bases, leaving 7 bases between them. Germline V CDR1 and CDR2: SEHNR, FQNEAQ (reference sequence). The CDR3 runs to 15 residues. In DNA, the CDR3 is TGTGCCAGCAGCTTAGGTCCAGATAGCAATCAGCCCCAGCATTTT. Translated, it gives CASSLGPDSNQPQHF.

The chain links TRBV29-1 to TRBJ1-2; D possibly corresponds to TRBD1 (5 bases). The V end was cut by 6 bases, the J end by 4 bases, with 15 bases between. There are 13 residues in the CDR3. Per the germline V gene, CDR1 is SQVTM and CDR2 is ANQGSEA. The CDR3 loop reads CSVSKQVLYGYTF. For the CDR3, the DNA is TGCAGCGTCTCCAAACAGGTTCTCTATGGCTACACCTTC.

This clonotype was recorded at least ten times. The chain employs TRBV28 and TRBJ2-6; tentative D call: TRBD1 (6 bases). CDR3 length: 15 amino acids. Germline CDR1 and CDR2: MDHEN and SYDVKM. With 2 bases removed from V and 2 bases from J, the gap between germline ends came to 7 bases. The CDR3 DNA reads TGTGCCAGCAGTTTAGGGACACCTGGGGCCAACGTCCTGACTTTC. This sequence encodes CASSLGTPGANVLTF. Combining the CDR3 with reference TRBV28 and TRBJ2-6 gives the whole variable domain DVKVTQSSRYLVKRTGEKVFLECVQDMDHENMFWYRQDPGLGLRLIYFSYDVKMKEKGDIPEGYSVSREKKERFSLILESASTNQTSMYLCASSLGTPGANVLTFGAGSRLTVL.

At least ten counts were recorded for this clonotype. This chain links TRBV12-3 or TRBV12-4 with TRBJ2-7, with D hard to call. The CDR3 length is 12 residues. V lost 5 bases and J lost 7, with 12 bases in between. The CDR3 bases are TGTGCCAGCAGTAGAGGCGCGAGGGAGCAGTACTTC. Translating it yields CASSRGAREQYF.

This clonotype was observed at least ten times. This chain connects TRBV9 to TRBJ1-6, with D uncertain. The ends were cut back, 0 bases at V and 8 bases at J, with 9 bases in the middle. Germline V gives CDR1 SGDLS, CDR2 YYNGEE. CDR3 size: 14 residues. CDR3 loop: CASSVAQWDSPLHF. Here the CDR3 DNA reads TGTGCCAGCAGCGTAGCTCAATGGGATTCACCCCTCCACTTT.

V and J are TRBV6-2 or TRBV6-3 and TRBJ2-1; D might be TRBD2 (6 bases). Trimming stripped 7 bases from V and 11 bases from J, with 15 bases between. CDR1 is MNHEY, CDR2 SVGEGT, per germline. CDR3 length: 12 residues. CDR3 nucleotides: TGTGCCAGCACCAAGGAGGGTACTAAGCAGTTCTTC. As protein: CASTKEGTKQFF.

This clonotype came up many times. The rearrangement links TRBV12-3 or TRBV12-4 to TRBJ1-2; tentatively, D is TRBD1 (5 bases). The CDR3 runs to 13 residues. Trimming pared 5 bases from V and 9 bases from J, leaving 16 bases between. CDR3 loop: CASSPQGLGSYTF. The CDR3 nucleotides read TGTGCCAGCAGTCCCCAGGGTCTGGGTAGCTACACCTTC.

About this clonotype itself: A read error may explain this, as a much larger clone is one base away. This chain connects TRBV25-1 to TRBJ2-1, with 9 bases lining up with TRBD2. The CDR3 runs 16 residues. CDR1 and CDR2 from the germline V gene are MGHDK and SYGVNS. The DNA for the CDR3 is TGTGCCAGCAGGGGGAAGCGGGAGGACCTCTACAATGGGCAGTTCTTC. This codes for CASRGKREDLYNGQFF.

The chain combines TRBV28 with TRBJ2-7; D gene unclear. The CDR3 is 14 residues long. Germline V gene data show CDR1 as MDHEN and CDR2 as SYDVKM. Trimming pared 11 bases from V and 1 base from J, leaving 18 bases between. The CDR3 here is CAVRPARISYEQYF. The DNA of the CDR3 is TGTGCCGTGCGTCCGGCTCGGATTTCCTACGAGCAGTACTTC.

The chain combines TRBV27 with TRBJ2-7; 8 positions match TRBD2. With V trimmed by 3 bases and J by 2 bases, 12 bases remained unmatched. CDR3 length: 17 residues. Germline CDR1 MNHEY, CDR2 SMNVEV (reference sequence). DNA for the CDR3: TGTGCCAGCAGTTTCCGTCCGAGTAGCGGGACTCCCTACGAGCAGTACTTC. Amino acid sequence: CASSFRPSSGTPYEQYF.

V is TRBV7-9 and J is TRBJ1-1; TRBD1 is a possible D gene (6 bases). CDR1 is SEHNR and CDR2 is FQNEAQ in the germline V gene (reference sequence). The CDR3 has 15 residues. Trimming pared 7 bases from V and 4 bases from J, leaving 19 bases between. In nucleotides, the CDR3 is TGTGCCAGCAACTCGCTAGGGAGGGGGGTCACTGAAGCTTTCTTT. It translates to CASNSLGRGVTEAFF.

This clonotype was counted at least ten times. The rearrangement uses TRBV10-3 and TRBJ2-1, with D perhaps matching TRBD2 (6 bases). Germline V CDR1 and CDR2: ENHRY, SYGVKD. The V end lost 3 bases, the J end lost 7 bases, and 13 bases lay between the germline ends. This CDR3 comprises 14 residues. The CDR3, as DNA: TGTGCCATCAGTGAAAGCGGGTCCCAAAATGAGCAGTTCTTC. As protein: CAISESGSQNEQFF.

Ten or more counts support this clonotype. The chain couples TRBV5-1 to TRBJ2-3, with 8 bases identical to TRBD2. The J segment lost 5 bases and the V segment lost 1 base, leaving 3 bases of the junction unmatched. The CDR3 loop spans 14 amino acids. The V gene's germline CDR1 is SGHRS and CDR2 YFSETQ. This CDR3 is CASSLQTSEDTQYF. In nucleotides, the CDR3 is TGCGCCAGCAGCTTGCAGACTAGCGAAGATACGCAGTATTTT.

This chain connects TRBV25-1 to TRBJ2-4; D unresolved. V was cut by 3 bases and J by 0 bases, with 6 bases left in between. In germline, CDR1 is MGHDK, CDR2 SYGVNS. The CDR3 runs 14 residues. Written as DNA, the CDR3 is TGTGCCAGCAGTGATATGGTAGCCAAAAACATTCAGTACTTC. Translation gives CASSDMVAKNIQYF.